This TCR beta chain came from a study of shared clonotypes between healthy human individuals. Study results and limitations: Few donors limited the genetic and exposure-history diversity represented. Four donors had 4% to 5% of their naive CD4 clonotypes in common.

Sequencing was at deep level. Repertoires were generated with immunoSEQ multiplex PCR, while TCRdb's copy carries only in-frame clones and drops some. This sample has approximately 400,000 clones, with around 96% found just once. Both CD45RO+ cells and CCR7-negative CD45RA+ TemRA cells were combined to make up CD8 memory. The CDR3 spans 17 residues. Per the germline V gene, CDR1 is MGHRA and CDR2 is YSYEKL. The junction had 4 bases not matched to a gene; V was cut back by 2 bases and J by 2 bases. Turning to this clone: The target antigen is unknown.

The sequenced sample consisted of memory CD8+ T cells sorted from blood. Sample subset: CD45RO+ cells pooled with CCR7-negative TemRA cells. The TCR sequence derives from a man younger than 40 in good health. The chain couples TRBV4-1 to TRBJ2-1; the match to TRBD2 covers 12 bases. CDR3 DNA sequence: TGCGCCAGCAGCCAAAGTCGACTAGCGGGAGCCTACAATGAGCAGTTCTTC. This sequence encodes CASSQSRLAGAYNEQFF.